The rows below give T cell receptor beta chains drawn from one sample of a study of cytomegalovirus exposure and HLA in healthy donors. Clones were read by immunoSEQ multiplex PCR, and TCRdb kept only the in-frame ones, dropping some. The sample yields over 150,000 clones, 85% seen once. The sequenced material came from PBMCs. Every receptor here comes from a man aged 18 to 30 in good health and CMV-seropositive. Both conserved end residues are part of each CDR3.

v_gene	CDR3aa
TRBV11-3	CASSLYRGAANTGELFF
TRBV5-1	CASSLGQGAQGNSPLHF
TRBV6-6	CASRSGTGGAETQYF
TRBV2	CASSGTGEKLFF
TRBV6-5	CASSAGTGNTEAFF
TRBV6-4	CASSDSGDTGELFF
TRBV7-8	CASSLYRYSNQPQHF
TRBV7-8	CASRTGQETQYF
TRBV28	CASSPPVAGTYEQYF
TRBV9	CASSVHRGQNTEAFF
TRBV27	CASSLTSGNSYEQYF
TRBV7-3	CASSFSFGDNEQFF
TRBV6-1	CASSGSGTSGGRDTQYF
TRBV29-1	CSVMGLLKTETQYF
TRBV5-6	CASLSGGSPLHF
TRBV28	CASSLNRGLAFF
TRBV28	CASNTRRGMNYGYTF
TRBV5-1	CASSLSPGTGGNEQFF
TRBV5-1	CASSLSDPRGEKLFF
TRBV30	CAWGGTGNQPQHF
TRBV28	CASLRHVNTEAFF
TRBV27	CASSLSTGELFF
TRBV27	CASSGAYEQYF
TRBV28	CASTLLQGEAFF
TRBV19	CASSITGANGYTF
TRBV7-6	CASSLSTSGRSYEQYF
TRBV6-5	CASKREDRGLYEQYF
TRBV9	CASSPGTLLKPTDTQYF
TRBV5-1	CASSTGLAGGPGNEQFF
TRBV5-4	CASGLRGLDTEAFF
TRBV30	CAWLPESSYEQYF
TRBV7-2	CASSFSGTPDTQYF
TRBV29-1	CSVVGAQRTGLPGRGYTF
TRBV6-6	CASLTPGGSEKLFF
TRBV28	CASSPAGGASHSYGYTF
TRBV5-1	CASSLIPPGTENSPLHF
TRBV28	CASSLGGYGYTF
TRBV7-6	CASSSGLFRPGETQYF
TRBV5-5	CASSLGANYGYTF
TRBV29-1	CSVGFRVTTPDTQYF
TRBV28	CASRPTPYNEQFF
TRBV9	CASRLGQGDIQPQHF
TRBV4-1	CASSQNPSGGATGELFF
TRBV6-6	CASSSEDSYDQPQHF
TRBV5-1	CASSLAGGRSSYEQYF
TRBV5-4	CASSVPLQGQGYTF
TRBV5-1	CASSLGQGVQDTQYF
TRBV4-1	CASSRGSTGGYNQPQHF